This T cell receptor (beta chain) was profiled in a study of blood T cells in healthy people across ages. The trim removed 5 bases at V and 0 bases at J, leaving 6 bases unmatched. Germline-derived CDR1 and CDR2 are MDHEN and SYDVKM. CDR3 length equals 16 residues. Alongside a J-beta primer mix, a sample-barcoded 5' primer served in a second PCR lasting about 7 to 11 cycles. TCRdb passed the 5' RACE reads through MiXCR, listing each CDR3 protein once. Counted here are a few hundred thousand distinct CDR3 sequences, 45% to 65% occurring once; the ten biggest clones make up under 60%. The chain has TRBV28 and TRBJ2-1; TRBD1 matches at 8 bases. Input material: blood. The receptor was derived from a man aged 60 to 75 in good health. The CDR3 bases are TGTGCCAGCAGTCATAGACAGGGGAGCTCCTACAATGAGCAGTTCTTC. Its protein product is CASSHRQGSSYNEQFF.